A selection of T cell receptor beta chains follows, all from one sample in a study of response to subunit inactivated influenza vaccine. TCRdb reprocessed the RT-PCR reads with MiXCR, giving one entry per CDR3 protein. The data show approximately 300,000 distinct CDR3 sequences, approximately 21% seen once. The sequences come from PBMCs from blood, collected around 22 months after vaccination. All receptors derive from a man between 50 and 69 years old who received an inactivated influenza vaccine. Both conserved end residues are part of each CDR3. The order of the fields is clone size, V gene, D gene, J gene, CDR3 protein, CDR3 DNA. A D gene is named only where the DNA matches it firmly. Clone size is stated in some rows and not others, as once, few, many or a class when expanded.

>few|TRBV20-1|TRBD1|TRBJ1-5
CSAPPGTGLDQPQHF
TGCAGTGCTCCCCCCGGGACAGGGCTAGATCAGCCCCAGCATTTT
>once|TRBV5-6|-|TRBJ2-2
CASSFYLTGGNTGELFF
TGTGCCAGCAGCTTCTACCTAACGGGGGGCAACACCGGGGAGCTGTTTTTT
>few|TRBV28|-|TRBJ2-4
CASRAVGVAKNIQYF
TGTGCCAGCAGGGCCGTCGGGGTCGCCAAAAACATTCAGTACTTC
>once|TRBV27|TRBD2|TRBJ2-7
CASSLLVGRAPLEQYF
TGTGCCAGCAGTTTATTGGTCGGGAGGGCCCCTCTCGAGCAGTACTTC
>few|TRBV4-3|TRBD2|TRBJ2-3
CASSPFLAGGDTQYF
TGCGCCAGCAGCCCCTTCCTAGCGGGTGGCGATACGCAGTATTTT
>-|TRBV7-2|-|TRBJ1-2
CASSQKTGIGYTF
TGTGCCAGCAGCCAAAAAACAGGGATAGGCTACACCTTC
>-|TRBV30|-|TRBJ1-1
CAWRQQGSNTEAFF
TGTGCCTGGAGACAACAGGGTTCGAACACTGAAGCTTTCTTT
>few|TRBV19|TRBD2|TRBJ2-1
CASSDRLAGSEQFF
TGTGCCAGTAGTGATCGACTAGCGGGGTCTGAGCAGTTCTTC
>few|TRBV7-2|-|TRBJ1-4
CASSLGRATNEKLFF
TGTGCCAGCAGCTTAGGCCGAGCAACTAATGAAAAACTGTTTTTT
>-|TRBV4-3|TRBD1|TRBJ1-1
CASSLSGRGTVLNTEAFF
TGCGCCAGCAGCCTATCTGGACGGGGGACAGTCCTTAACACTGAAGCTTTCTTT
>many|TRBV5-5|-|TRBJ1-1
CASSLVGWESFF
TGTGCCAGCAGCTTGGTAGGATGGGAATCTTTCTTT
>-|TRBV6-2/TRBV6-3|TRBD1|TRBJ1-1
CASSRPQGATEAFF
TGTGCCAGCAGTCGTCCCCAGGGGGCCACTGAAGCTTTCTTT
>few|TRBV20-1|-|TRBJ2-2
CSAEQGTGELFF
TGCAGTGCTGAACAGGGTACCGGGGAGCTGTTTTTT
>few|TRBV20-1|-|TRBJ2-5
CSAAEGLRETQYF
TGCAGTGCTGCGGAGGGACTCCGCGAGACCCAGTACTTC
>-|TRBV12-3/TRBV12-4|-|TRBJ1-5
CASSTDRRHRYQPQHF
TGTGCCAGCAGTACAGACAGGCGGCATAGGTATCAGCCCCAGCATTTT
>-|TRBV19|TRBD1|TRBJ1-2
CASSTGQVLYGYTF
TGTGCCAGTAGTACAGGACAGGTCCTCTATGGCTACACCTTC
>few|TRBV7-9|-|TRBJ1-1
CASSAQTGGNTEAFF
TGTGCCAGCAGCGCTCAGACAGGAGGGAACACTGAAGCTTTCTTT
>few|TRBV5-5|-|TRBJ2-1
CASSPRLEFNEQFF
TGTGCCAGCAGCCCTCGGCTAGAGTTCAATGAGCAGTTCTTC
>-|TRBV4-3|-|TRBJ1-3
CASSQESGWRNTIYF
TGCGCCAGCAGCCAAGAATCAGGGTGGAGAAACACCATATATTTT
>many|TRBV28|-|TRBJ1-4
CASRDSLNEKLFF
TGTGCCAGTAGAGACAGCCTAAATGAAAAACTGTTTTTT
>-|TRBV5-4|-|TRBJ1-5
CASSLYSSNQPQHF
TGTGCCAGCAGCTTGTACAGTAGCAATCAGCCCCAGCATTTT
>few|TRBV9|TRBD2|TRBJ2-7
CASSVARAGAEQYF
TGTGCCAGCAGCGTAGCTCGGGCGGGAGCTGAGCAGTACTTC
>many|TRBV15|-|TRBJ1-4
CATSSGTIGKLFF
TGTGCCACCAGCAGCGGAACGATTGGGAAACTGTTTTTT
>-|TRBV4-3|-|TRBJ2-7
CASSQYEGAYEQYF
TGCGCCAGCAGCCAATACGAGGGGGCCTACGAGCAGTACTTC
>few|TRBV10-3|-|TRBJ1-5
CAISRDGYSNQPQHF
TGTGCCATCAGTCGCGACGGCTATAGCAATCAGCCCCAGCATTTT
>many|TRBV28|-|TRBJ1-2
CASSKTGLDYGYTF
TGTGCCAGCAGTAAAACAGGGTTGGACTATGGCTACACCTTC
>-|TRBV28|TRBD1|TRBJ1-5
CASSSETGVRPQHF
TGTGCCAGCAGTTCCGAGACAGGGGTTAGGCCCCAGCATTTT
>once|TRBV15|-|TRBJ2-3
CATSPDRILNTQYF
TGTGCCACCAGCCCTGACCGAATACTAAATACGCAGTATTTT
>few|TRBV7-9|TRBD1|TRBJ1-1
CASGQGFYTEAFF
TGTGCCAGCGGACAGGGCTTTTACACTGAAGCTTTCTTT
>-|TRBV27|-|TRBJ1-3
CASSSLGRDSGNTIYF
TGTGCCAGCAGTTCCCTCGGGCGGGACTCTGGAAACACCATATATTTT
>-|TRBV6-2/TRBV6-3|TRBD1|TRBJ1-2
CASSYGQGYYGYTF
TGTGCCAGCAGTTACGGACAGGGATACTATGGCTACACCTTC
>-|TRBV5-6|-|TRBJ2-3
CASSLGFTSTDTQYF
TGTGCCAGCAGCTTGGGATTTACCAGCACAGATACGCAGTATTTT
>few|TRBV15|-|TRBJ1-1
CATSRTGTRRTEAFF
TGTGCCACCAGCAGAACCGGGACCCGCCGGACTGAAGCTTTCTTT
>few|TRBV2|-|TRBJ1-2
CASSEALGGNYGYTF
TGTGCCAGCAGTGAAGCGCTTGGGGGCAACTATGGCTACACCTTC
>few|TRBV5-1|-|TRBJ2-5
CASSPTRGGKETQYF
TGCGCCAGCAGCCCTACACGGGGCGGGAAAGAGACCCAGTACTTC
>few|TRBV6-1|-|TRBJ1-6
CASSDGQNNSPLHF
TGTGCCAGCAGTGACGGACAGAATAATTCACCCCTCCACTTT
>-|TRBV11-2|-|TRBJ2-3
CASSPRQRTDTQYF
TGTGCCAGCAGCCCAAGACAGCGCACAGATACGCAGTATTTT
>few|TRBV10-3|TRBD1|TRBJ1-2
CAISLSGTANYGYTF
TGTGCCATCAGTTTATCCGGGACAGCTAACTATGGCTACACCTTC
>-|TRBV7-2|-|TRBJ2-7
CASSLIHREQYF
TGTGCCAGCAGCCTAATTCACCGCGAGCAGTACTTC
>many|TRBV6-1|-|TRBJ1-6
CASSEIARGRVGSPLHF
TGTGCCAGCAGTGAAATTGCGAGGGGAAGAGTGGGTTCACCCCTCCACTTT
>-|TRBV11-2|-|TRBJ1-2
CASSSLQYGYTF
TGTGCCAGCAGCTCCCTTCAGTATGGCTACACCTTC
>-|TRBV29-1|-|TRBJ2-7
CSVEVQGHYEQYF
TGCAGCGTTGAAGTACAGGGCCACTACGAGCAGTACTTC
>-|TRBV29-1|-|TRBJ1-4
CSVATRLTNEKLFF
TGCAGCGTCGCTACCAGGCTAACTAATGAAAAACTGTTTTTT
>few|TRBV12-3/TRBV12-4|TRBD2|TRBJ2-1
CASSRSGGYNEQFF
TGTGCCAGCAGTAGGTCGGGGGGATACAATGAGCAGTTCTTC
>-|TRBV6-4|-|TRBJ1-1
CASSEQGGMNTEAFF
TGTGCCAGCAGTGAACAGGGTGGTATGAACACTGAAGCTTTCTTT
>-|TRBV5-4|TRBD1|TRBJ2-2
CASSPQGAPDTGELFF
TGTGCCAGCAGCCCACAGGGGGCGCCGGACACCGGGGAGCTGTTTTTT
>-|TRBV7-9|-|TRBJ1-3
CASSQDPGNTIYF
TGTGCCAGCAGCCAAGACCCGGGGAACACCATATATTTT